This entry lists 30 T cell receptor beta chains sequenced from one sample in a study of cytomegalovirus exposure and HLA in healthy donors. Profiling relied on immunoSEQ multiplex PCR, and the TCRdb table lists in-frame clones only, not all of them. The sample shows roughly 250,000 clones, around nine tenths of them seen only once. Sequenced: PBMCs. These receptor sequences come from a man between 18 and 35 years old in good health and CMV-seronegative.

The chain recombines TRBV28 with TRBJ2-7, with TRBD1 as a possible D gene (6 bases). Trimming pared 6 bases from V and 3 bases from J, leaving 21 bases between. CDR3 length: 16 residues. Germline assignment: CDR1 MDHEN and CDR2 SYDVKM. CDR3 region: CASRPNLWGPHYEQYF. The DNA for the CDR3 is TGTGCCAGCAGGCCAAACTTGTGGGGGCCCCACTACGAGCAGTACTTC.

The rearrangement joins TRBV5-1 to TRBJ2-5, with 8 nucleotides matching TRBD2. Germline loops: CDR1 SGHRS, CDR2 YFSETQ. The CDR3 spans 16 residues. V gave up 0 bases and J gave up 0 bases; unmatched junction bases: 4. Here the CDR3 reads CASSLAASGYQETQYF. The CDR3 region has the DNA TGCGCCAGCAGCTTGGCGGCTAGCGGGTACCAAGAGACCCAGTACTTC.

The chain recombines TRBV6-8 with TRBJ2-3; 14 nucleotides match TRBD2. Losses at the gene ends were 5 bases for V and 0 bases for J; bases not matched to a gene: 4. CDR1 is MNHGY, CDR2 SAAAGT, per germline. The CDR3 covers 17 residues. DNA for the CDR3: TGTGCCAGCAGTCGGGGACTAGCGGGAGCTAGCACAGATACGCAGTATTTT. This gives the protein CASSRGLAGASTDTQYF.

This chain joins TRBV4-3 and TRBJ1-2, with D maybe TRBD1 (5 bases). The germline CDR1 and CDR2 sequences are LGHNA and YSLEER. The CDR3 spans 14 residues. V was pared by 0 bases and J by 7 bases, with 12 bases between. The CDR3, as DNA: TGCGCCAGCAGCCAAGATTGGGGGACTAGTGGCTACACCTTC. This codes for CASSQDWGTSGYTF.

The rearrangement joins TRBV4-1 to TRBJ1-2; TRBD1 matches 7 bases. CDR1 and CDR2 from the germline V gene are MGHRA and YSYEKL. Losses at the gene ends were 1 base for V and 6 bases for J; bases not matched to a gene: 2. This CDR3 is 13 amino acids long. CDR3 loop: CASSQVGTDGYTF. DNA for the CDR3: TGCGCCAGCAGCCAAGTAGGGACAGATGGCTACACCTTC.

The rearrangement uses TRBV28 and TRBJ2-7; the match to TRBD1 covers 10 bases. Unmatched junction bases numbered 10, after V lost 4 bases and J lost 4 bases. CDR3 length: 16 residues. CDR1 MDHEN and CDR2 SYDVKM come from the germline V gene. The CDR3 DNA follows: TGTGCCAGCAGTTCCCACCGGGACAGGGGTTTGTACGAGCAGTACTTC. Amino acids: CASSSHRDRGLYEQYF.

V gene TRBV5-1 combines with J gene TRBJ1-2; 7 bases match TRBD1. The germline V gene has CDR1 SGHRS and CDR2 YFSETQ. V was pared by 0 bases and J by 5 bases, with 1 base of the junction left unmatched. This CDR3 contains 13 residues. In DNA, the CDR3 is TGCGCCAGCAGCTTGGAACAGGGGTATGGCTACACCTTC. Translated: CASSLEQGYGYTF.

The chain carries TRBV5-4 and TRBJ1-2; TRBD1 might be the D (5 bases). Trimming stripped 0 bases from V and 5 bases from J, with 14 bases between. Germline V gene data show CDR1 as SGHNT and CDR2 as YYREEE (reference sequence). This CDR3 is 15 amino acids long. The CDR3 DNA follows: TGTGCCAGCAGCTTGGAGAGTCCAGGGTATTATGGCTACACCTTC. Its translation: CASSLESPGYYGYTF.

The gene calls are TRBV9 and TRBJ2-3; D gene ambiguous. This CDR3 has 13 amino acids. CDR1 SGDLS and CDR2 YYNGEE come from the germline V gene. V was clipped by 2 bases and J by 2 bases, with 6 bases between them. The CDR3 protein is CASSVTNTDTQYF. CDR3 in DNA: TGTGCCAGCAGCGTGACAAACACAGATACGCAGTATTTT.

This chain links TRBV30 with TRBJ2-2; TRBD2 aligns across 10 bases. Trimming took 2 bases from V and 6 from J; bases not matched to a gene: 9. CDR3 length: 16 amino acids. CDR1 is GTSNPN, CDR2 SVGIG, per germline (reference sequence). CDR3 sequence: CAWSWGLAGVAGELFF. In nucleotides, the CDR3 is TGTGCCTGGAGTTGGGGTCTAGCGGGAGTTGCCGGGGAGCTGTTTTTT.

V and J are TRBV10-1 and TRBJ1-1; tentatively, D is TRBD1 (5 bases). The V gene's germline CDR1 is WNHNN and CDR2 SYGVQD (reference sequence). The CDR3 is 14 residues long. The V end lost 3 bases, the J end lost 1 base, and 9 bases lay between the germline ends. CDR3 sequence (DNA): TGCGCCAGCAGTGACGGGGGGAAGAACACTGAAGCTTTCTTT. Its protein is CASSDGGKNTEAFF.

The J gene is TRBJ2-7, the V gene TRBV6-5, with 7 bases that match TRBD2. The J segment lost 2 bases and the V segment lost 4 bases, leaving 5 bases of the junction unmatched. This CDR3 has 14 residues. Germline V CDR1 and CDR2: MNHEY, SVGAGI. In DNA, the CDR3 is TGTGCCAGCAGTTCCCCGGGACTAACCTACGAGCAGTACTTC. It specifies CASSSPGLTYEQYF.

The chain carries TRBV28 and TRBJ1-5; TRBD1 might be the D (6 bases). CDR1 and CDR2 (germline): MDHEN, SYDVKM. This CDR3 comprises 18 residues. Trimming pared 5 bases from V and 0 bases from J, leaving 20 bases between. CDR3 amino acids: CASSTGTPGFYSNQPQHF. DNA of the CDR3: TGTGCCAGCAGTACCGGGACACCAGGGTTCTATAGCAATCAGCCCCAGCATTTT.

This clone was seen only once. This chain uses TRBV7-9 with TRBJ1-3, with D hard to call. Germline CDR1 is SEHNR and CDR2 is FQNEAQ (reference sequence). This CDR3 is built from 13 residues. Trimming left V 2 bases short and J 9 bases short, with 11 bases between. CDR3 coding DNA: TGTGCCAGCAGCTTACCCCTTTTCGGCACCATATATTTT. The encoded protein is CASSLPLFGTIYF.

In DNA, the CDR3 is TGTGCCAGCAGCTTCCTCGGTCCGAACACTGAAGCTTTCTTT. This translates into CASSFLGPNTEAFF. The V gene is TRBV7-2, the J gene TRBJ1-1; the D is unclear. Trimming stripped 3 bases from V and 1 base from J, with 9 bases between. The CDR3 is 14 amino acids. CDR1 is SGHTA and CDR2 is FQGNSA in the germline V gene.

The chain has TRBV4-3 and TRBJ1-2; possibly TRBD1 for D (6 bases). V was cut by 3 bases and J by 9 bases, with 14 bases left in between. The germline V gene encodes CDR1 LGHNA and CDR2 YSLEER. This CDR3 is 13 amino acids long. This CDR3 reads CASSQGTGSSYTF. Here the CDR3 DNA reads TGCGCCAGCAGCCAGGGAACAGGGTCCAGCTACACCTTC.

The chain links TRBV5-6 to TRBJ2-7; possibly TRBD2 for D (6 bases). Trimming left V 3 bases short and J 4 bases short, with 20 bases between. The CDR3 spans 16 residues. Germline V gives CDR1 SGHDT, CDR2 YYEEEE. The CDR3 DNA reads as TGTGCCAGCAGCTCCTGGTCTAGCGTCAGATGGTACGAGCAGTACTTC. Translated: CASSSWSSVRWYEQYF. Filled out from reference TRBV5-6 and TRBJ2-7, the complete variable domain reads DAGVTQSPTHLIKTRGQQVTLRCSPKSGHDTVSWYQQALGQGPQFIFQYYEEEERQRGNFPDRFSGHQFPNYSSELNVNALLLGDSALYLCASSSWSSVRWYEQYFGPGTRLTVT.

This clone was seen once. This chain links TRBV28 with TRBJ2-4; a weak D match, TRBD2 (7 bases). This CDR3 has 15 amino acids. V gave up 6 bases and J gave up 4 bases, with 16 bases separating them. CDR1 and CDR2 (germline): MDHEN, SYDVKM. CDR3 in DNA: TGTGCCAGCAGCCCCAGGGGCGGGAGAAAAAACATTCAGTACTTC. This gives the protein CASSPRGGRKNIQYF.

This clone was seen a single time. The CDR3 DNA sequence: TGTGCCAGCAGCCATCGGGGCGGGAGGGCCAATGAGCAGTTCTTC. Residues: CASSHRGGRANEQFF. This sequence joins TRBV4-2 and TRBJ2-1; 9 nucleotides agree with TRBD2. The germline CDR1 and CDR2 sequences are LGHNA and YNFKEQ. The CDR3 has 15 amino acids. The ends lost 3 bases at V and 6 bases at J; junction bases unmatched: 6.

This clone was seen only a few times. CDR3 sequence (DNA): TGTGCCTGGAGTGCCGCGAGGTGGAACACTGAAGCTTTCTTT. As protein: CAWSAARWNTEAFF. The chain joins TRBV30 to TRBJ1-1; D is unclear. The CDR3 has 14 residues. Trimming left V 1 base short and J 1 base short, with 10 bases between. Germline-derived CDR1 and CDR2 are GTSNPN and SVGIG (reference sequence).

This chain joins TRBV4-3 and TRBJ2-2; 7 bases line up with TRBD2. The CDR3 loop spans 13 amino acids. Germline-derived CDR1 and CDR2 are LGHNA and YSLEER. With V trimmed by 1 base and J by 7 bases, 0 bases remained unmatched. For the CDR3, the DNA is TGCGCCAGCAGCCAAGCGGGAGGCGGGGAGCTGTTTTTT. Its protein is CASSQAGGGELFF.

The V and J genes are TRBV5-4 and TRBJ2-1; 7 bases line up with TRBD1. This CDR3 spans 15 amino acids. CDR1 and CDR2 from the germline V gene are SGHNT and YYREEE (reference sequence). With V trimmed by 4 bases and J by 10 bases, 14 bases remained unmatched. CDR3 nucleotides: TGTGCCAGCAGCCCGACAGGGTCCTCGAGTCAGGAGCAGTTCTTC. It yields the protein CASSPTGSSSQEQFF.

This chain uses TRBV28 with TRBJ2-1; 7 nucleotides line up with TRBD2. J gave up 9 bases and V 2 bases, and 4 bases lay outside the gene matches. The CDR3 extends over 13 amino acids. The germline V gene encodes CDR1 MDHEN and CDR2 SYDVKM. CDR3 sequence reads: CASSLLAGAEQFF. In DNA form, the CDR3 reads TGTGCCAGCAGTTTACTGGCGGGAGCTGAGCAGTTCTTC.

V and J are TRBV4-1 and TRBJ2-7; 8 positions agree with TRBD2. This CDR3 comprises 14 residues. The V gene's germline CDR1 is MGHRA and CDR2 YSYEKL. V lost 4 bases and J lost 3; bases outside the gene matches: 5. CDR3 region: CASSPQRELYEQYF. The DNA of the CDR3 is TGCGCCAGCAGCCCCCAGCGGGAGCTCTACGAGCAGTACTTC.

The rearrangement links TRBV7-2 to TRBJ2-5, with a tentative D call TRBD2 (6 bases). Germline lookup yields CDR1 SGHTA and CDR2 FQGNSA. V shed 5 bases and J shed 3 bases, with 10 bases lying between them. This CDR3 spans 13 amino acids. This chain's CDR3 is CASSLTSEETQYF. The CDR3 bases are TGTGCCAGCAGCCTGACTAGTGAAGAGACCCAGTACTTC.

The chain links TRBV9 to TRBJ2-5, with 10 bases identical to TRBD2. With 4 bases clipped from V and 4 bases from J, the junction kept 10 bases outside the gene matches. Germline CDR1 and CDR2: SGDLS and YYNGEE. This CDR3 has 16 residues. The CDR3 region is CASSPNLAGAGETQYF. CDR3 sequence (DNA): TGTGCCAGCAGCCCAAACCTAGCGGGAGCTGGAGAGACCCAGTACTTC.

DNA of the CDR3: TGTGCCAGCAGGCCGGGACTAGCGGGAGGTGCAGATACGCAGTATTTT. Translated: CASRPGLAGGADTQYF. This rearrangement joins TRBV2 to TRBJ2-3; 15 nucleotides align to TRBD2. V was pared by 6 bases and J by 4 bases, with 5 bases of the junction left unmatched. Germline CDR1 SNHLY, CDR2 FYNNEI. This CDR3 region has 16 residues. Drawing the rest from reference TRBV2 and TRBJ2-3, the complete variable domain is EPEVTQTPSHQVTQMGQEVILRCVPISNHLYFYWYRQILGQKVEFLVSFYNNEISEKSEIFDDQFSVERPDGSNFTLKIRSTKLEDSAMYFCASRPGLAGGADTQYFGPGTRLTVL.

Only one count was recorded for this clone. The gene calls are TRBV7-9 and TRBJ1-2; D possibly corresponds to TRBD1 (6 bases). The CDR3 covers 15 residues. Germline V gives CDR1 SEHNR, CDR2 FQNEAQ (reference sequence). The germline V and J ends were trimmed by 5 bases and 4 bases, with 17 bases remaining between them. The CDR3: CASSRTDSLIYGYTF. DNA for the CDR3: TGTGCCAGCAGCCGAACGGACAGTTTAATCTATGGCTACACCTTC.

This sequence joins TRBV5-1 and TRBJ1-6; D unclear. V gave up 4 bases and J gave up 5 bases, with 13 bases separating them. Germline lookup yields CDR1 SGHRS and CDR2 YFSETQ. The CDR3 contains 15 residues. The CDR3 is CASSLGRSDNSPLHF. CDR3 sequence (DNA): TGCGCCAGCAGCCTAGGGAGGTCGGATAATTCACCCCTCCACTTT.

This chain's CDR3 is CASSPPGIREEQYF. The CDR3 nucleotides are TGTGCCAGCTCACCCCCGGGGATACGGGAGGAGCAGTACTTC. The V call is TRBV18, the J call TRBJ2-7; tentatively, D is TRBD2 (6 bases). The CDR3 is made up of 14 amino acids. In germline, CDR1 is KGHSH, CDR2 LQKENI. V lost 3 bases and J 7 bases, leaving 16 bases between the germline ends. Full variable domain (remainder filled in from reference TRBV18 and TRBJ2-7): NAGVMQNPRHLVRRRGQEARLRCSPMKGHSHVYWYRQLPEEGLKFMVYLQKENIIDESGMPKERFSAEFPKEGPSILRIQQVVRGDSAAYFCASSPPGIREEQYFGPGTRLTVT.